The rows below give T cell receptor beta chains drawn from one sample of a study of blood T cell repertoires in COVID-19. Produced via immunoSEQ multiplex PCR; TCRdb's table is partial and in-frame only. This table holds some 120,000 clones, over 65% found once. The specimen was peripheral blood. Every receptor here comes from a human donor with acute or convalescent COVID-19. The donor label of this sample is uncertain. Each CDR3 is given with its conserved first and last residue. The D gene is left open where the match is weak. Expanded clones get a size class; other rows say once, few or many, or leave the size out.

v_gene	d_gene	abundance	j_gene	CDR3nt	CDR3aa
TRBV6-4	TRBD2	.	TRBJ2-3	TGTGCCAGCAGCCAAGGGCGGGGGGGCTCAGATACGCAGTATTTT	CASSQGRGGSDTQYF
TRBV6-5	.	few	TRBJ1-5	TGTGCCAGCAGAGGACAGTCAAGCAATCAGCCCCAGCATTTT	CASRGQSSNQPQHF
TRBV3-1/TRBV3-2	.	.	TRBJ1-5	TGTGCCAGCAGCATGAGTAGTCAGCCCCAGCATTTT	CASSMSSQPQHF
TRBV29-1	TRBD1	.	TRBJ1-1	TGCAGTGCACAGGGGATGAACACTGAAGCTTTCTTT	CSAQGMNTEAFF
TRBV5-1	TRBD1	.	TRBJ1-4	TGCGCCAGCAGCTGGGGAATACAGGGGACTGAAAAACTGTTTTTT	CASSWGIQGTEKLFF
TRBV12-5	.	.	TRBJ2-7	TGTGCTAGTGGTTACACGACTCACGGGGTAGGGAACGAGCAGTACTTC	CASGYTTHGVGNEQYF
TRBV5-8	.	.	TRBJ1-2	TGTGCCAGCAGCTTGACAGGGCTCTATGGCTACACCTTC	CASSLTGLYGYTF
TRBV2	.	.	TRBJ2-5	TGTGCCAGCAGTGAAGCGGTTGGCCAGGTACAAGAGACCCAGTACTTC	CASSEAVGQVQETQYF
TRBV10-2	TRBD2	.	TRBJ2-1	TGCGCCAGCAGTACGGGGGGGAACTCCTACAATGAGCAGTTCTTC	CASSTGGNSYNEQFF
TRBV11-2	TRBD2	.	TRBJ2-2	TGTGCCAGCAGCTCTCTCCCGGGGGGGAGGGAGCTGTTTTTT	CASSSLPGGRELFF
TRBV2	.	.	TRBJ2-1	TGTGCCAGCAAGATATGGGCCAGAAACAATGAGCAGTTCTTC	CASKIWARNNEQFF
TRBV2	.	.	TRBJ2-3	TGTGCCAGCACCGAGGGTACAGCCACAGATACGCAGTATTTT	CASTEGTATDTQYF
TRBV2	TRBD1	.	TRBJ1-5	TGTGCCATTGGGGGACAGCGCAATCAGCCCCAGCATTTT	CAIGGQRNQPQHF
TRBV5-5	.	.	TRBJ2-3	TGTGCCAGCAGCTTGTCTGCTTATACGCGGTATTTT	CASSLSAYTRYF
TRBV11-3	.	many	TRBJ2-1	TGTGCCAGCAGCTCTGGACAATCTAACAATGAGCAGTTCTTC	CASSSGQSNNEQFF
TRBV7-9	.	.	TRBJ1-6	TGTGCCAGCAGCTTACAGGGTTTTACCTATAATTCACCCCTCCACTTT	CASSLQGFTYNSPLHF
TRBV5-1	TRBD1	.	TRBJ1-1	TGCGCCAGCAGCGCCCGGGACAGGGTGACTGAAGCTTTCTTT	CASSARDRVTEAFF
TRBV19	TRBD1	.	TRBJ1-2	TGTGCCAGAGGGACAGGGGCTAACTATGGCTACACCTTC	CARGTGANYGYTF
TRBV30	TRBD1	.	TRBJ1-6	TGTGCCTGGAGTCCCGGGACAGGGGATTCACCCCTCCACTTT	CAWSPGTGDSPLHF
TRBV7-2	.	medium-sized	TRBJ1-5	TGTGCCAGCAGCCAAGGGGGAAATCAGCCCCAGCATTTT	CASSQGGNQPQHF
TRBV29-1	.	.	TRBJ1-5	TGCAGCGTCCGAGGGTCCGACGATCAGCCCCAGCATTTT	CSVRGSDDQPQHF
TRBV4-1	.	few	TRBJ1-6	TGCGCCAGCAGCCAAGAATTGAACGGGGGGGCTATGGGTTCACCCCTCCACTTT	CASSQELNGGAMGSPLHF
TRBV2	.	once	TRBJ1-1	TGTGCCAGCAGTGAAGGCGCCAAATTGAACACTGAAGCTTTCTTT	CASSEGAKLNTEAFF
TRBV7-9	.	.	TRBJ2-3	TGTGCCAGCAGCTTAGCACAGGGCGGGGATACGCAGTATTTT	CASSLAQGGDTQYF
TRBV28	.	few	TRBJ2-2	TGTGCCAGCAGTTTAAACAGCCCGGTGTTCGCGAACACCGGGGAGCTGTTTTTT	CASSLNSPVFANTGELFF